This is a list of T cell receptor beta chains from one sample in a study of shared clonotypes between healthy human individuals. Measured with immunoSEQ multiplex PCR; TCRdb has only the in-frame clones, and not every one. Of fewer than 600,000 clones listed, roughly 79% are singletons. Material for sequencing was PBMCs. The receptors here all came from a woman aged 35 to 49 in good health. Some clones in this sample may be carry-over from other donors' samples. CDR3s include the opening cysteine and the closing phenylalanine or tryptophan. Fields, in order: CDR3 protein, V gene, J gene.

CAWTRTSQANEQFF	TRBV30	TRBJ2-1
CATKTPTRFSYEQYF	TRBV10-3	TRBJ2-7
CASSLERAYEQYF	TRBV5-1	TRBJ2-7
CASSPRVVSGEQYF	TRBV11-2	TRBJ2-7
CASSIDRYEQYF	TRBV6-6	TRBJ2-7
CAISESQGPDTQYF	TRBV10-3	TRBJ2-3
CASSLHVLNTEAFF	TRBV28	TRBJ1-1
CASSPDHLTGAYGYTF	TRBV4-1	TRBJ1-2
CASSPSRGLAYEQYF	TRBV27	TRBJ2-7
CASRTGGQPQHF	TRBV25-1	TRBJ1-5
CASSSPAEDTQYF	TRBV28	TRBJ2-3
CASSLTGAEAFF	TRBV28	TRBJ1-1
CASSFVVGGEAQYF	TRBV27	TRBJ2-5
CASATGTGELFF	TRBV6-4	TRBJ2-2
CASSLVTSGGNEQFF	TRBV5-6	TRBJ2-1
CASRRGGRNYEQYF	TRBV27	TRBJ2-7
CASTRQGSSGANVLTF	TRBV28	TRBJ2-6
CASSVTLAGIYEQYF	TRBV5-1	TRBJ2-7
CASSPRGPGLAQYF	TRBV27	TRBJ2-3
CASSLVTGGPTEQYF	TRBV5-4	TRBJ2-7
CASSPGRGNTEAFF	TRBV18	TRBJ1-1
CASSSAGGANVLTF	TRBV7-3	TRBJ2-6
CASSMHSGSSTDTQYF	TRBV19	TRBJ2-3
CASSYQPANTGELFF	TRBV6-5	TRBJ2-2
CASSYSGALSNQPQHF	TRBV6-5	TRBJ1-5
CASTTVRGYEQYF	TRBV6-5	TRBJ2-7
CASSGKGFTGGNEQFF	TRBV7-2	TRBJ2-1
CASSPGLRPDTQYF	TRBV7-2	TRBJ2-3
CASSSPGQGVTGELFF	TRBV28	TRBJ2-2
CASSLFAGVFQETQYF	TRBV7-2	TRBJ2-5
CASSLVGSPNTEAFF	TRBV7-9	TRBJ1-1
CASSEDSYNEQFF	TRBV6-4	TRBJ2-1
CASSSQTYQPQHF	TRBV7-9	TRBJ1-5
CASSLAGDPYEQYF	TRBV5-1	NA
CASSPTGGTSGSFGELFF	TRBV10-1	TRBJ2-2
CASSQDVTGRSNREKLFF	TRBV4-3	TRBJ1-4
CASSYGTSPSNEQFF	TRBV6-5	TRBJ2-1
CASSSTSGLSYEQYF	TRBV5-4	TRBJ2-7
CASSPDPQANYGYTF	TRBV5-1	TRBJ1-2
CASSFSKGYEQYF	TRBV27	TRBJ2-7
CASSPGAGQGNSPLHF	TRBV7-6	TRBJ1-6
CASNRGPQETQYF	TRBV9	TRBJ2-5
CASSALLDTSSYEQYF	TRBV19	TRBJ2-7
CASSERGKQGYTF	TRBV25-1	TRBJ1-2
CASSGQGEGEQYF	TRBV6-5	TRBJ2-7
CASRFWHPTNEKLFF	TRBV28	TRBJ1-4
CASSLVGGSTWENIQYF	TRBV11-2	TRBJ2-4
CASSTTYQETQYF	TRBV5-1	TRBJ2-5
CASSLGARAGELFF	TRBV11-2	TRBJ2-2
CASSLAGGMNTEAFF	TRBV5-1	TRBJ1-1